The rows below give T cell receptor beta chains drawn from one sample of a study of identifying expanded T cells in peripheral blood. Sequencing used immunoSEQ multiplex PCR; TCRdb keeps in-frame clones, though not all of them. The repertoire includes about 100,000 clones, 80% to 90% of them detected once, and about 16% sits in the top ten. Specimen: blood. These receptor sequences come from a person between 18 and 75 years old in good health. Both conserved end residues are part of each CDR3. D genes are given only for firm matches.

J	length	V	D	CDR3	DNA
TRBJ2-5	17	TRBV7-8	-	CASSLVGSWRTGETQYF	TGTGCCAGCAGCTTAGTGGGGTCTTGGAGGACTGGGGAGACCCAGTACTTC
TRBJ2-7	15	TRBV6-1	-	CASSEGFGASYEQYF	TGTGCCAGCAGTGAAGGTTTCGGAGCTTCCTACGAGCAGTACTTC
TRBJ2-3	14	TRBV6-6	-	CAGSRGEWTDTQYF	TGTGCCGGGTCTAGGGGGGAGTGGACAGATACGCAGTATTTT
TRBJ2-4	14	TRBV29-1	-	CSAAGGPVKNIQYF	TGCAGCGCGGCCGGGGGTCCGGTCAAAAACATTCAGTACTTC
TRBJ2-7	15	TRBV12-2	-	CASRLRLAGGLEQYF	TGTGCAAGTCGCTTAAGGCTAGCGGGGGGGCTGGAGCAGTACTTC
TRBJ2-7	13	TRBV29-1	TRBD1	CSVDLNRGLGQYF	TGCAGCGTTGATTTGAACAGGGGCCTTGGGCAGTACTTC
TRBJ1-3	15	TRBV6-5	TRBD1	CASGIRDRLSNTIYF	TGTGCCAGCGGGATACGGGACAGACTTTCAAACACCATATATTTT
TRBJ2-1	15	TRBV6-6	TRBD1	CASSYSGTGSNEQFF	TGTGCCAGCAGTTACTCCGGGACAGGGAGCAATGAGCAGTTCTTC
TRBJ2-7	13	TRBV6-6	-	CASSYRISYEQYF	TGTGCCAGCAGTTACAGGATTAGTTACGAGCAGTACTTC
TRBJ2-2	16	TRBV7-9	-	CASSFRRTPNTGELFF	TGTGCCAGCAGCTTTAGACGGACTCCGAACACCGGGGAGCTGTTTTTT